Listed below are T cell receptor beta chains from one sample, sequenced in a study of CD8 T cells in Susac syndrome. TCRdb analysed the immunoSEQ multiplex PCR reads with MiXCR anew, one entry per CDR3 protein. Of 95,000 to 150,000 distinct CDR3 sequences in the sample, 96% were seen once. Source material: CD4+ T cells from PBMCs. These receptors all stem from a human donor with Susac syndrome. Each CDR3 is given with its conserved first and last residue.

V,J,CDR3
TRBV20-1,TRBJ2-1,CSALSTGLPYNEQFF
TRBV20-1,TRBJ2-1,CSETRGSYNEQFF
TRBV2,TRBJ1-2,CASSPRVQNGYTF
TRBV14,TRBJ2-1,CASSRRDSYNEQFF
TRBV20-1,TRBJ1-1,CSGRSSNTEAFF
TRBV6-5,TRBJ2-7,CASSLSRGLPSYEQYF
TRBV5-1,TRBJ2-7,CASSRMGFTAYEQYF
TRBV7-3,TRBJ2-5,CASRPETQYF
TRBV6-5,TRBJ2-1,CASSYAASPSQGEQFF
TRBV6-5,TRBJ1-4,CASSRGRTNEKLFF
TRBV28,TRBJ1-1,CAIADTEAFF
TRBV12-3/TRBV12-4,TRBJ2-1,CASRYRTSGSNEQFF
TRBV20-1,TRBJ2-1,CSARDSQREMSNEQFF
TRBV6-1,TRBJ1-5,CASSSRRTGGNQPQHF
TRBV5-1,TRBJ1-2,CASSLGDGYGYTF
TRBV20-1,TRBJ1-1,CSAFRKVGTEAFF
TRBV5-1,TRBJ1-5,CASSLDGANQPQHF
TRBV29-1,TRBJ2-7,CSVLEGGYEQYF
TRBV29-1,TRBJ1-1,CSVERQGENTEAFF
TRBV6-6,TRBJ2-7,CASGTTSEQYF
TRBV6-5,TRBJ1-2,CASSYQSTGQGVEGYTF
TRBV3-1,TRBJ2-7,CASSLGLATTYEQYF
TRBV15,TRBJ2-6,CATSRDPGPGANVLTF
TRBV20-1,TRBJ2-1,CSARGTSEYDNEQFF
TRBV12-3/TRBV12-4,TRBJ1-2,CASSARAYGYTF
TRBV12-3/TRBV12-4,TRBJ2-5,CASRSGVETQYF
TRBV11-2,TRBJ2-7,CASSLEGLAGGGPSYEQYF
TRBV30,TRBJ2-1,CAYERLAIGNEQFF
TRBV30,TRBJ2-7,CAWSAGLVSYEQYF
TRBV2,TRBJ2-1,CASNQVPYNEQFF
TRBV5-6,TRBJ1-2,CASSFLSGYTF
TRBV7-9,TRBJ2-2,CASSLFNTGELFF
TRBV11-2,TRBJ1-2,CASSSDGFYGYTF
TRBV18,TRBJ1-1,CASSKTGVGTWGAFF
TRBV30,TRBJ2-7,CAWKAGGSPYEQYF
TRBV30,TRBJ1-2,CAWTGQLNYGYTF
TRBV30,TRBJ1-5,CAWSTAATGRGPQHF
TRBV29-1,TRBJ1-5,CSVEFLQGQPQHF
TRBV4-2,TRBJ2-3,CASSQDRTDTQYF
TRBV6-6,TRBJ1-5,CASSQNQPQHF
TRBV3-1,TRBJ2-7,CASSEGRLLPYEQYF
TRBV28,TRBJ1-1,CASSLLGAGGLGTEAFF
TRBV3-1,TRBJ2-2,CASSRRTGSNTGELFF
TRBV11-2,TRBJ2-7,CASSQDSFFYEQYF
TRBV2,TRBJ2-1,CASTEPGGRTNEQFF
TRBV28,TRBJ1-1,CASSPVGVNTEAFF
TRBV28,TRBJ1-2,CASSQSLSGTGGKGYTF
TRBV12-3/TRBV12-4,TRBJ2-3,CASSPTRQGADTQYF
TRBV30,TRBJ1-2,CACWTSRYGYTF
TRBV6-2/TRBV6-3,TRBJ2-2,CASSSKTSPNTGELFF
TRBV7-9,TRBJ1-2,CASSLDRWDYGYTF
TRBV28,TRBJ1-2,CASSLQGPLLYTF
TRBV9,TRBJ2-7,CASSLDASDPLGEQYF
TRBV20-1,TRBJ2-1,CSARDSGQQFF
TRBV20-1,TRBJ2-7,CSARRARDSNYEQYF